Sequencing of this T cell receptor beta chain was carried out in a study of T cells expressing NK-cell markers. For each CDR3 protein, TCRdb gives one entry from its re-call of the 5' RACE reads, without DNA. The sample is made up of about 400,000 distinct CDR3 sequences, and the top ten hold roughly 10% of it. This CDR3 is 17 amino acids long. In germline, CDR1 is SGHAT, CDR2 FQDESV (reference sequence). The sequenced sample consisted of blood T cells: a sorted CD56 or NKG2C T cell subset, CD4+ or CD8+ T cells, or bulk PBMC T cells (not recorded which). The chain combines TRBV11-1 with TRBJ2-2; TCRdb picks TRBD2, but there is no DNA to check that call. The sequence was obtained from a woman between 45 and 60 years old in good health. The CDR3 is CASSHRVSGRITGELFF.